The T cell receptor (beta chain) under discussion was sequenced for a study of cytomegalovirus exposure and HLA in healthy donors (dated by TCRdb to the late 2010s). A note on the overall study: According to an earlier analysis of 587 of the donors, some 180 million T cells yielded approximately 120 million unique TCR beta sequences and approximately 300 Gb of sequence data. An early release covering just under 650 HLA-typed donors comprised about 320 gigabases of sequencing data and roughly 85 million unique TCR sequences. Of the roughly 390 genotyped donors, less than 85% were placed in the genetic ancestry cluster associated with self-reported Caucasian donors. The study aimed to test whether signatures of past pathogen exposure could be identified by cataloging public T cell receptors. The study used immunosequencing to profile the T cell repertoires of approximately 690 subjects and linked those repertoires to cytomegalovirus serostatus. A separate validation cohort of 100 to 150 different subjects was used in addition to the roughly 640-subject first cohort. To predict cytomegalovirus infection status, the study combined high-throughput TCR immunosequencing, statistical association of individual TCRs with disease status, and machine learning. To study patterns of TCR occurrence, a later analysis re-analyzed previously published TCR beta repertoires from under 750 donors and added high-resolution HLA genotyping. Rather than drawing on any new phenotypic data, the later analysis identified candidate immune exposures from TCR beta sequences and the way those sequences occurred across donors. An earlier analysis of 500 to 650 of the donors applied high-throughput TCR beta sequencing to assess whether each TCR beta V gene segment acted as functional or pseudogenic. Donor age, sex, ethnicity and CMV serostatus were collected together with the repertoire data. A later genetic analysis used genome-wide SNP genotypes for about 65% of the 666 donors, treating that subset as a discovery cohort. All discovery cohort repertoires had been generated using a single sequencing platform. HLA typing included class I and class II loci at four-digit resolution. The number of donors typed differed by locus, with 629-630 for A, B, C, DRB1 and DQB1, 522 for DQA1, 600 to 610 for DPA1, and some 440 for DPB1. Four to six DR-DQ haplotypes were handled as single units for association and clustering because linkage in the cohort was strong. On average, roughly 240,000 unique TCR beta nucleotide sequences were sequenced per donor among several hundred genotyped donors of the cohort, with around 19% of those sequences being non-productive. Findings and caveats that apply to the study as a whole: The classifier was reported to diagnose cytomegalovirus status with high specificity and sensitivity in both the original and validation cohorts. The authors suggested that the approach could potentially be generalized to other disease states and immunological phenotypes. A further reported finding was that TCR beta sequences accurately predicted the HLA-A and HLA-B alleles for most subjects in the first cohort. Because HLA typing was unavailable for some donors at each locus, only the typed subset was used in association tests. Roughly uniform sequencing depth across donors was assumed in presence/absence analyses, although this assumption may not hold. Linkage disequilibrium might explain the correlated functional status among segregating V segments, but an unknown experimental factor could not be ruled out. Assigning TCR associations to individual alleles was difficult when HLA alleles, especially DR and DQ, strongly co-occurred. A later analysis reported that several top co-occurrence clusters appeared linked to parvovirus B19, influenza, CMV and Epstein-Barr virus. The 87-base-pair reads could not distinguish some IMGT-functional V segments, including TRBV6-2 and TRBV6-3, so those segments were excluded. This cohort had only TCR beta chains sequenced, and the lack of alpha or paired-chain data limited which features could be detected. Because counts were too low, roughly 18 rarely observed V segments, including chromosome 9 orphons, were left out of the earlier analysis of over 550 of the donors. A few of the identified cytomegalovirus-associated TCR beta chains were confirmed in vitro to be specific for cytomegalovirus antigens. An earlier analysis of approximately 530 of the donors showed that most TCR beta V segments appeared in productive rearrangements either about 87% or about 30% of the time, which broadly matched IMGT annotations. A later analysis associated about 18,000 TCR beta sequences with specific HLA alleles at a false discovery rate of 0.05. An association between a missense DCLRE1C variant and V-gene and J-gene trimming of TCR beta chains was found in a later genetic analysis and replicated in an independent cohort. Most TCR sequences were seen in very few donors, while some public TCRs were found in many individuals. Compared with equally common non-associated chains, HLA-associated TCR beta chains in a later analysis were more clonally expanded and had lower generation probabilities. In the study, approximately 160 TCR beta chains were listed as associated with cytomegalovirus. According to a later analysis, most CMV-associated TCR beta chains appeared to be HLA-restricted, and the HLA associations seemed to be driven largely by CMV exposure. Immune exposure information for the cohort was limited to CMV serostatus. In a later analysis, TCR association rates were found to vary across HLA loci, with the most associated TCRs seen for DRB1 alleles and the fewest for HLA-C alleles. In a later genetic analysis, fewer N-insertions in productive TCRs were reported among donors in an Asian-associated ancestry cluster than the approximately 710-donor mean. The sequencing pipeline was judged likely to have produced a cluster of highly shared sequence variants as a technical artifact.

V is clipped by 1 base and J by 3 bases, and the sequence between their germline boundaries is 9 bases long. The CDR3 spans 14 residues, from the cysteine through the phenylalanine. Only the CDR3 part of the read is kept: 42 bases, read in frame from the first base. Reading the germline V gene gives CDR1 SGHTA and CDR2 FQGTGA. Details on this clone: Its cognate antigen has yet to be identified. Base qualities are not recorded, but no much larger clone differs from it by a single base.

The receptor library was made with the immunoSEQ multiplex PCR assay. For the multiplex PCR, a mixture combining 60 forward primers for TCR Vbeta segments and 13 reverse primers for TCR Jbeta segments was used. The CDR3 region of rearranged TCR beta genes was amplified from genomic DNA with a multiplex PCR assay. On the Illumina HiSeq System, the amplified TCR beta libraries were sequenced as 87-base-pair reads. In the source study's methods: In a later analysis, 77 million or so unique TCR beta chains were counted across the 666 repertoires, and around 11 million of these chains were shared by at least two donors. Raw reads were error-corrected and collapsed into unique sequences with a nearest-neighbor algorithm that merged closely related sequences to remove PCR and sequencing errors. CDR3 sequences were aligned to IMGT reference sequences to assign V, D and J gene segments. Each retained sequence needed at least a six-nucleotide match to both a V gene segment and a J gene segment. A rearrangement was called productive if the CDR3 had no stop codons and remained in frame with V and J, and every other rearrangement was called non-productive. Following IMGT convention, CDR3 was defined as the stretch from the second conserved V-encoded cysteine up to the conserved J-encoded phenylalanine. In an earlier analysis of roughly 610 of the donors, sequences lacking an unambiguous match to a single V gene segment were excluded. In an earlier analysis of 587 of the donors, a V segment was called functional when productive rearrangements were above 56.7%, and segregating when the standard deviation between donors exceeded 5%. To diagnose cytomegalovirus status from the catalog of TCR beta chain sequences, a statistical classification framework was built. In a later analysis, V and J genes were assigned by comparing TCR nucleotide sequences against IMGT/GENE-DB human TR gene sequences. The TCRdist pipeline was used in a later analysis to assign CDR3 sequences and most-parsimonious VDJ recombination scenarios. In a later analysis, each TCR beta chain was defined by its CDR3 amino acid sequence together with its V-gene family, and reads without a unique V-gene family were excluded. In a later analysis, 450 to 600 highly shared, low-generation-probability nucleotide sequences were removed to address suspected cross-contamination and a sequencing artifact. A later analysis calculated a clonal expansion index for each public chain from normalized within-repertoire ranks of inferred template counts. Generation probabilities in a later analysis came from a VDJ recombination model fitted to out-of-frame rearrangements, and those results were checked against IGoR. In a later analysis, hypergeometric tests were used to score TCR-TCR, TCR-HLA and TCR-CMV co-occurrence, with a repertoire-size bias correction applied to TCR pairs. A later analysis estimated false discovery rates by permuting HLA or CMV assignments 20 times. A later analysis grouped co-occurring TCRs with DBSCAN, adding TCRdist sequence similarity when clustering within HLA-allele-positive subsets. Co-occurrence clustering excluded repertoires with fewer than 30,000 or more than 120,000 public chains, plus five with anomalous nucleotide sharing. As stored in TCRdb, this immuneACCESS dataset retains in-frame rearrangements with V and J assigned. A fraction of the clones does not appear; measured against another copy, unresolved V genes explain less than half of the discrepancy, and the remainder lacks a known reason. The V and J calls and the clone size are those of that table, but D and trimming were determined from the DNA. The sample table holds fewer than 120,000 clones, of which about 86% were seen once. Together, the top ten hold about 1.8% of the sample.

In total, 500 to 700 healthy bone marrow donors made up the cohort. All cohort members were sampled while nominally healthy, although unrecorded immune exposures were likely present. The donor tested CMV seronegative and was one of the 352 seronegative cohort members. Each donor provided a peripheral blood sample, and peripheral blood mononuclear cells were used for TCR beta sequencing. Genomic DNA was extracted from the blood cell samples with the Qiagen DNeasy Blood Extraction Kit. The TCR comes from a man aged 35 to 55 in good health and CMV-seronegative. The sequence joins TRBV7-3 to TRBJ1-1, and perhaps TRBD1 as D gene, on 5 matching bases. Sequenced input: PBMCs. The CDR3 has the sequence CASSLNGGDTEAFF. The DNA sequence follows: TGTGCCAGCAGCTTAAACGGGGGGGACACTGAAGCTTTCTTT.